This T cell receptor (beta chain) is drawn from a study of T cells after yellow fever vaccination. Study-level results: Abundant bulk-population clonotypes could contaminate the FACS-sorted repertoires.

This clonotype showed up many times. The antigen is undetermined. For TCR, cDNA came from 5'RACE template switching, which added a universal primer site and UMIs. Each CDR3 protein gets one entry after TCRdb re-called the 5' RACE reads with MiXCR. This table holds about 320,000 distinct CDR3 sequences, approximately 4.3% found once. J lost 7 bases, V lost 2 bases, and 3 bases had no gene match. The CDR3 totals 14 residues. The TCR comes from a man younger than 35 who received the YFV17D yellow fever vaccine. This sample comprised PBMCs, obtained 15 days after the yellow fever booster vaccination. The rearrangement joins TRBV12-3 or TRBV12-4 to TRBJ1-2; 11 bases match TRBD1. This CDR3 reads CASSLKGQGVGYTF. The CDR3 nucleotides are TGTGCCAGCAGTTTAAAGGGACAGGGGGTTGGCTACACCTTC.